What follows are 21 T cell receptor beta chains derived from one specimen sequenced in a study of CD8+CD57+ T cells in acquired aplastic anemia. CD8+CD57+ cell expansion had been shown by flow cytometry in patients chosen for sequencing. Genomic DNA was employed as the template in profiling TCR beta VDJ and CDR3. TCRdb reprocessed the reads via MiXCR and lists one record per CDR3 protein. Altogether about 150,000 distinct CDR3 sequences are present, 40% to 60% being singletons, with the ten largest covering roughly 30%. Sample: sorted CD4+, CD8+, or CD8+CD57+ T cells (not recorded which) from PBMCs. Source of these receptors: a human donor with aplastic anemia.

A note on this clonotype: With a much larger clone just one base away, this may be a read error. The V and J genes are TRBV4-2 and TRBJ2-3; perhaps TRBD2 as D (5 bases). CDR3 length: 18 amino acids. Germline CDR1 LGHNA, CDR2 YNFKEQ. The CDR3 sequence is CASSLQLSSGSSTDTRYF. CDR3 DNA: TGTGCCAGCAGCCTCCAGCTGTCCTCGGGGTCTAGCACAGATACGCGGTATTTT.

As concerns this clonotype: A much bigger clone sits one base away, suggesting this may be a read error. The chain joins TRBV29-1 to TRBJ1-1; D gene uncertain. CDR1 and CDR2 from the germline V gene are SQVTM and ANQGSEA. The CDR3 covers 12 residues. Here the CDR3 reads CSVVTVNTEASF. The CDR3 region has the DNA TGCAGCGTTGTAACGGTGAACACTGAAGCTTCCTTT.

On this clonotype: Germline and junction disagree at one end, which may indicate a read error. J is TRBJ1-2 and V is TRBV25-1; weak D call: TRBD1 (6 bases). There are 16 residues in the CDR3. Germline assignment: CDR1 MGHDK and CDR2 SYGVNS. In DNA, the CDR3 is TGTGCCAGCAGTGAATCCTGGACAGCGGCTAACTATGGCTTCACCTTC. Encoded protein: CASSESWTAANYGFTF.

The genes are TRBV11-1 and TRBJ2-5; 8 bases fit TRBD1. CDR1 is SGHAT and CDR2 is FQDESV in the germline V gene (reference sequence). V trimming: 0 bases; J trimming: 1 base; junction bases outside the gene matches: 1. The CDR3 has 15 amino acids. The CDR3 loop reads CASSLATGGQETQYF. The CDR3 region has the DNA TGTGCCAGCAGCTTAGCTACAGGGGGCCAAGAGACCCAGTACTTC.

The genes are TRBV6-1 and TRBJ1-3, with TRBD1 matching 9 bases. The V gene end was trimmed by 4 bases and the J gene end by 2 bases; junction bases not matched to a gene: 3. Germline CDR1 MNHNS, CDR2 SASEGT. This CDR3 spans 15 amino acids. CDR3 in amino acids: CASSGGQGPGNTIYF. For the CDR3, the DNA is TGTGCCAGCAGTGGGGGACAGGGCCCTGGAAACACCATATATTTT.

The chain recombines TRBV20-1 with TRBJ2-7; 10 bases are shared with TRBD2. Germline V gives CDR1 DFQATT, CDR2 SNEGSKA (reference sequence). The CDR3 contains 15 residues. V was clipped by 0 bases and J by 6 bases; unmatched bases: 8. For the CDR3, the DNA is TGCAGTGCTAGAGATTGGCTAGCGGGAGCCGGCGAGCAGTACTTC. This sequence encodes CSARDWLAGAGEQYF.

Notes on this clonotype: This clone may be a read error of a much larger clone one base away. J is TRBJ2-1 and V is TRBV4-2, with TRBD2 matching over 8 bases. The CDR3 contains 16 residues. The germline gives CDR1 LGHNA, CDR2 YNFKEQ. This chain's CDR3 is CASSPPGTRVSNEQSF. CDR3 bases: TGTGCCAGCAGCCCACCGGGGACTAGAGTCTCCAATGAGCAGTCCTTC.

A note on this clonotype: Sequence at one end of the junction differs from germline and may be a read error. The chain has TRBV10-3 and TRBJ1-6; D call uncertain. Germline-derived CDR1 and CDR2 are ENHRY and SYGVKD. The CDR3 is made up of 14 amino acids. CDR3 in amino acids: CAVSGSGGNSPLHF. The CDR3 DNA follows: TGTGCCGTCAGTGGCTCAGGCGGCAATTCACCCCTCCACTTT.

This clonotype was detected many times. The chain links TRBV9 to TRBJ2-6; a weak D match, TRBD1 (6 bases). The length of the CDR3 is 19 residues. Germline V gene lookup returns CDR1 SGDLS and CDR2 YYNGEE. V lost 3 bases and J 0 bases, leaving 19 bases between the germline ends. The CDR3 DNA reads TGTGCCAGCAGCGACAGGGTTTTGGATTTAAGCTCTGGGGCCAACGTCCTGACTTTC. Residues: CASSDRVLDLSSGANVLTF.

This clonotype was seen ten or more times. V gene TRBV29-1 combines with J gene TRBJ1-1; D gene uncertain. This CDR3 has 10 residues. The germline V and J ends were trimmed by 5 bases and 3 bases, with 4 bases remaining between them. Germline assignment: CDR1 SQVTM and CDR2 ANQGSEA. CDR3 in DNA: TGCAGCGTTTGGGACACTGAAGCTTTCTTT. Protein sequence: CSVWDTEAFF.

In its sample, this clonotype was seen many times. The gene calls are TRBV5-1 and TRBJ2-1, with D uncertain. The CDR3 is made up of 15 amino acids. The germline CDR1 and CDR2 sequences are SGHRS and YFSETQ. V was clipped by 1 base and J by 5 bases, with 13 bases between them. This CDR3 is CASSLYAEGNNEQFF. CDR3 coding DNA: TGCGCCAGCAGCTTGTATGCGGAAGGGAACAATGAGCAGTTCTTC.

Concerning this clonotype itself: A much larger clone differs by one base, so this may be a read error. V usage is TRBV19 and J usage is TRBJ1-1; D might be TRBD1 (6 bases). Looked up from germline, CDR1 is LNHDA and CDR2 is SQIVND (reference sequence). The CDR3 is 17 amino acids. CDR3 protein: CASGIDSWGGRDTEAFF. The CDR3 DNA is TGTGCCAGTGGTATCGATTCGTGGGGGGGGCGCGACACTGAAGCTTTCTTT.

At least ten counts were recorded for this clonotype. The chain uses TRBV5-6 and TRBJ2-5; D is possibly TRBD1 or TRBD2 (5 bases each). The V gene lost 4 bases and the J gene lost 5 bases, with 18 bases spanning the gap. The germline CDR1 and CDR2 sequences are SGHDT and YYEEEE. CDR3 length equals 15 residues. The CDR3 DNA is TGTGCCAGCAGCCCTGGGCCGAATGAGGGGGAGACCCAGTACTTC. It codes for CASSPGPNEGETQYF.

The CDR3 protein is CASSYSGGDGNTIYF. In nucleotides, the CDR3 is TGTGCCAGCAGTTACTCCGGGGGCGATGGAAACACCATATATTTT. The genes are TRBV6-5 and TRBJ1-3, with D perhaps TRBD1 (6 bases). Per germline, CDR1 MNHEY and CDR2 SVGAGI. This CDR3 region has 15 residues. V lost 0 bases and J 3 bases, leaving 9 bases between the germline ends.

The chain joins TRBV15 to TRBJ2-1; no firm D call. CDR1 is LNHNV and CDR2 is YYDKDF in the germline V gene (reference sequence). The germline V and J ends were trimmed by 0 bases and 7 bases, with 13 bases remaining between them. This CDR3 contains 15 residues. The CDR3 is CATSRDLVNGNEQFF. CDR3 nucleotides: TGTGCCACCAGCAGAGACCTTGTTAATGGGAATGAGCAGTTCTTC.

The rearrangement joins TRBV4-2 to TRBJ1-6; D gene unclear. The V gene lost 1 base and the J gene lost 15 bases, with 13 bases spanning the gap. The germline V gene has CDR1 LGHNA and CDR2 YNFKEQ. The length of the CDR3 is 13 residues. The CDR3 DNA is TGTGCCAGCAGCCAAGGTAGGCGACGAAACCTCCACTTT. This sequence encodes CASSQGRRRNLHF.

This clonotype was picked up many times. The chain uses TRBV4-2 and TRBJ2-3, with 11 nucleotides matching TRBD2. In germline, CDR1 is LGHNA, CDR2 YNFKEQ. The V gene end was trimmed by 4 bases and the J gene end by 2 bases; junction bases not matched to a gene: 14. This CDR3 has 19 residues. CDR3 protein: CASSPLPGTSGFSTDTQYF. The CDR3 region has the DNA TGTGCCAGCAGCCCACTCCCCGGGACTAGCGGTTTTTCCACAGATACGCAGTATTTT.

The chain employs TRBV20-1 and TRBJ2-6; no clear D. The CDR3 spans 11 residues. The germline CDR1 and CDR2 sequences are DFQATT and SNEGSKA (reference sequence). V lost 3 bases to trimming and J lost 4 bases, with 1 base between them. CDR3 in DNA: TGCAGTGCTAGGGGGGCCAACGTCCTGACTTTC. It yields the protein CSARGANVLTF.

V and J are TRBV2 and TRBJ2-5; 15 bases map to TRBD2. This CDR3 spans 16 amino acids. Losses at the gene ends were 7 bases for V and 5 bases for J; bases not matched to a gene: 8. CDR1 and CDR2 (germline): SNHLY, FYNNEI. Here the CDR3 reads CASKRTSGGASETQYF. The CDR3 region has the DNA TGTGCCAGCAAACGGACTAGCGGGGGGGCCTCGGAGACCCAGTACTTC. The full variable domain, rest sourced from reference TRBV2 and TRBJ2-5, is EPEVTQTPSHQVTQMGQEVILRCVPISNHLYFYWYRQILGQKVEFLVSFYNNEISEKSEIFDDQFSVERPDGSNFTLKIRSTKLEDSAMYFCASKRTSGGASETQYFGPGTRLLVL.

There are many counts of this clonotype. The CDR3 bases are TGCAGCGTAGGACAGGGCACGAGTGAGCAGTACTTC. Its translation is CSVGQGTSEQYF. This sequence joins TRBV29-1 and TRBJ2-7; 8 bases are a match to TRBD1. V lost 6 bases and J lost 7; bases outside the gene matches: 8. Germline V gene sequence: CDR1 SQVTM, CDR2 ANQGSEA. CDR3 length: 12 amino acids.

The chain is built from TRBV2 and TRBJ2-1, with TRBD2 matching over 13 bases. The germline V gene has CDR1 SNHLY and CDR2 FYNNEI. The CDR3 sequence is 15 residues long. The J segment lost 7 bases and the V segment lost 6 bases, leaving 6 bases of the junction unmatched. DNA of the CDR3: TGTGCCAGCAGGGGACTAGCGGGGCATACAAATGAGCAGTTCTTC. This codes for CASRGLAGHTNEQFF.